Below, 4 T cell receptor beta chains from the same sample are listed, as sequenced in a study of T cell responses to AZD1222 COVID-19 vaccine (dated by TCRdb to about 2021). Libraries were prepared through the immunoSEQ multiplex PCR assay. In TCRdb, the immuneACCESS table is reduced to in-frame sequences with V and J assigned. These tables do not hold every clone; where another copy was compared, an unresolved V gene accounts for under half, and the others remain unexplained. For this sample there are about 100,000 clones; roughly 91% appear just once. Roughly 1.7% of the sample is taken by the ten largest. The time point tag for this specimen amounts to: baseline before first vaccination. Sequences were derived from peripheral blood, sampled on day 0 of AZD1222 vaccination. These receptors were collected from an adult in good health.

The CDR3 DNA follows: TGTGCCAGTATGTCGAGGCGGGAGCGTGACGGGGAGCTGTTTTTT. Translated: CASMSRRERDGELFF. V and J are TRBV19 and TRBJ2-2; TRBD2 matches at 7 bases. This CDR3 is 15 amino acids long. Germline-derived CDR1 and CDR2 are LNHDA and SQIVND (reference sequence). The J segment lost 7 bases and the V segment lost 7 bases, leaving 12 bases of the junction unmatched.

This clone was observed a single time. The genes are TRBV7-9 and TRBJ1-2; unclear D gene. The CDR3 loop spans 13 amino acids. The germline gives CDR1 SEHNR, CDR2 FQNEAQ (reference sequence). The ends were cut back, 4 bases at V and 2 bases at J, with 8 bases in the middle. The CDR3 DNA follows: TGTGCCAGCAGCTCTAGACCCAACTATGGCTACACCTTC. This translates into CASSSRPNYGYTF.

The V and J genes are TRBV27 and TRBJ1-4, with D tentatively TRBD1 (6 bases). The CDR3 covers 15 residues. V dropped 6 bases and J dropped 8 bases, with 19 bases sitting between them. Germline CDR1 MNHEY, CDR2 SMNVEV (reference sequence). The CDR3 region has the DNA TGTGCCAGCAGCCCCTTGGGGGGGGCTGGGGAAAAACTGTTTTTT. Residues: CASSPLGGAGEKLFF.

This CDR3 is CASSPPGLAGVYNEQFF. For the CDR3, the DNA is TGTGCCAGCAGTCCACCGGGACTAGCGGGAGTCTACAATGAGCAGTTCTTC. The chain combines TRBV27 with TRBJ2-1; 14 bases are shared with TRBD2. The CDR3 loop spans 17 amino acids. The germline V gene has CDR1 MNHEY and CDR2 SMNVEV (reference sequence). Trimming took 5 bases from V and 3 from J; bases not matched to a gene: 6.